This T cell receptor (beta chain) was captured by sequencing in a study of PD-1 blockade in classical Hodgkin lymphoma. This table comes from immunoSEQ multiplex PCR, and its TCRdb copy is limited to in-frame clones, with some not included. The sample contains roughly 90,000 clones, about four fifths of which appear only once. Germline CDR1 SGDLS, CDR2 YYNGEE. V shed 3 bases and J 1 base; nucleotides not matched to a gene: 5. This CDR3 has 15 residues. All the patients suffered relapse after autologous stem cell transplantation, and brentuximab vedotin exposure differed. This TCR was sampled from a human donor with classical Hodgkin lymphoma. The material was peripheral blood mononuclear cells (PBMCs), obtained before the second cycle of nivolumab. The genes are TRBV9 and TRBJ2-3; TRBD2 aligns across 7 bases. CDR3: CASSARAGGTDTQYF. The CDR3, as DNA: TGTGCCAGCAGCGCTAGGGCGGGAGGCACAGATACGCAGTATTTT.